This T cell receptor (beta chain) was identified in a study of vaccination effects on CD4 cells after COVID-19. The germline CDR1 and CDR2 sequences are MNHEY and SVGAGI. V gave up 2 bases and J gave up 4 bases, with 8 bases separating them. CDR3 length equals 14 residues. Using immunoSEQ multiplex PCR, the repertoire was profiled, and TCRdb retains in-frame clones only, with some absent. The sample consists of around 50,000 clones, around three quarters of them appearing once. Regarding this clone: Its antigen is not identified.

Study-level results: In the late period after vaccination, infection- and vaccine-induced clones contracted markedly. Convalescent patients were scarce in the study, and it lacked early post-infection timepoints.

Isolating CD4+ T cells followed less than 12 days of culture. The infection with SARS-CoV-2 (confirmed by PCR) occurred in this person between March and December 2020. Everyone in the study got two shots of either the BNT162b2 or mRNA-1273 vaccine. The TCR was taken from a human donor who had a prior SARS-CoV-2 infection. The material was CD4+ T cells from PBMCs cultured without peptide, obtained after COVID-19 vaccination. The chain uses TRBV6-5 and TRBJ2-2; D ambiguous. In DNA, the CDR3 is TGTGCCAGCAGTTACAGGGTGGGCACCGGGGAGCTGTTTTTT. Translated, it gives CASSYRVGTGELFF.